Below are 26 T cell receptor beta chains sequenced from a single sample in a study of shared clonotypes between healthy human individuals. Only in-frame clones appear in the TCRdb table, and some are missing; sequencing was by immunoSEQ multiplex PCR. The sample consists of 2 million to 3 million clones, roughly 93% of them appearing once. The sequenced material came from naive CD4+ T cells from PBMCs. Indicated subset: CD45RA+ positively selected. These TCRs come from a man younger than 35 in good health. Some clones in this sample may be carry-over from other donors' samples.

The genes are TRBV10-3 and TRBJ2-7; tentatively, D is TRBD1 or TRBD2 (7 bases each). V was pared by 0 bases and J by 3 bases, with 15 bases between. CDR1 is ENHRY, CDR2 SYGVKD, per germline. This CDR3 has 16 amino acids. The CDR3 is CAISESGRGGGYEQYF. The CDR3 DNA reads as TGTGCCATCAGTGAGTCGGGCAGGGGGGGTGGCTACGAGCAGTACTTC.

V usage is TRBV5-6 and J usage is TRBJ2-5; 7 nucleotides align to TRBD2. This CDR3 contains 14 residues. J was trimmed by 3 bases and V by 2 bases; bases with no gene match: 4. Germline CDR1 and CDR2: SGHDT and YYEEEE. CDR3 sequence: CASSFPGREETQYF. In DNA form, the CDR3 reads TGTGCCAGCAGCTTCCCAGGGAGGGAAGAGACCCAGTACTTC.

The chain carries TRBV14 and TRBJ2-7; TRBD1 matches 8 bases. CDR1 SGHDN and CDR2 FVKESK come from the germline V gene. V shed 0 bases and J 5 bases; nucleotides not matched to a gene: 6. The CDR3 loop spans 15 amino acids. CDR3: CASSQEWTGKHEQYF. In nucleotides, the CDR3 is TGTGCCAGCAGCCAAGAATGGACAGGGAAGCACGAGCAGTACTTC.

There are a few counts of this clone. The gene calls are TRBV7-9 and TRBJ2-7, with 7 bases fitting TRBD1. V trimming: 6 bases; J trimming: 2 bases; junction bases outside the gene matches: 7. The germline CDR1 and CDR2 sequences are SEHNR and FQNEAQ (reference sequence). The CDR3 consists of 14 residues. CDR3 DNA sequence: TGTGCCAGCAGTTCAGGACAGGCTCCCTACGAGCAGTACTTC. It yields the protein CASSSGQAPYEQYF. Full variable domain (missing parts from reference TRBV7-9 and TRBJ2-7): DTGVSQNPRHKITKRGQNVTFRCDPISEHNRLYWYRQTLGQGPEFLTYFQNEAQLEKSRLLSDRFSAERPKGSFSTLEIQRTEQGDSAMYLCASSSGQAPYEQYFGPGTRLTVT.

A remark on this clone: Other DNA variants within this sample encode the same CDR3. V and J are TRBV30 and TRBJ1-3, with D hard to call. The length of the CDR3 is 13 residues. CDR1 and CDR2 from the germline V gene are GTSNPN and SVGIG (reference sequence). V lost 3 bases and J 0 bases, leaving 6 bases between the germline ends. CDR3 coding DNA: TGTGCCTGGAGCCGGAGCTCTGGAAACACCATATATTTT. Translated, it gives CAWSRSSGNTIYF. Full variable domain (remainder filled in from reference TRBV30 and TRBJ1-3): SQTIHQWPATLVQPVGSPLSLECTVEGTSNPNLYWYRQAAGRGLQLLFYSVGIGQISSEVPQNLSASRPQDRQFILSSKKLLLSDSGFYLCAWSRSSGNTIYFGEGSWLTVV.

The count of this clone is one. The chain uses TRBV30 and TRBJ1-5, with 11 bases that match TRBD1. Germline assignment: CDR1 GTSNPN and CDR2 SVGIG (reference sequence). The CDR3 length is 13 residues. The ends lost 5 bases at V and 5 bases at J; junction bases unmatched: 2. In nucleotides, the CDR3 is TGTGCCTGGGGACAGGGGGCGGATCAGCCCCAGCATTTT. As protein: CAWGQGADQPQHF. The variable domain in full, completed from reference TRBV30 and TRBJ1-5, reads SQTIHQWPATLVQPVGSPLSLECTVEGTSNPNLYWYRQAAGRGLQLLFYSVGIGQISSEVPQNLSASRPQDRQFILSSKKLLLSDSGFYLCAWGQGADQPQHFGDGTRLSIL.

The chain is built from TRBV19 and TRBJ1-1, with 8 nucleotides matching TRBD1. V dropped 8 bases and J dropped 4; count of bases not matched to a gene: 6. Germline V gene data show CDR1 as LNHDA and CDR2 as SQIVND (reference sequence). The CDR3 spans 13 residues. As DNA, the CDR3 is TGTGCCAGTCGCAGGGGGCCGAGCACTGAAGCTTTCTTT. Its protein product is CASRRGPSTEAFF.

Only a few counts were recorded for this clone. V gene TRBV7-9 combines with J gene TRBJ1-2; tentatively, D is TRBD1 (5 bases). CDR1 is SEHNR and CDR2 is FQNEAQ in the germline V gene (reference sequence). The CDR3 consists of 15 residues. V was cut by 5 bases and J by 5 bases, with 18 bases left in between. CDR3 DNA sequence: TGTGCCAGCAGCCGAGAGCTGGGGACTGGATATGGCTACACCTTC. This encodes CASSRELGTGYGYTF.

In the case of this clone: The same CDR3 arises from other DNA sequences in this sample as well. The chain combines TRBV5-6 with TRBJ2-7, with TRBD1 matching over 8 bases. V lost 4 bases to trimming and J lost 3 bases; unmatched junction nucleotides: 6. Germline lookup yields CDR1 SGHDT and CDR2 YYEEEE. The CDR3 has 14 amino acids. CDR3 sequence: CASSPGQGHYEQYF. CDR3 sequence (DNA): TGTGCCAGCAGCCCAGGACAGGGCCACTACGAGCAGTACTTC.

This sequence joins TRBV6-1 and TRBJ1-1; weak D call: TRBD1 (5 bases). The CDR3 length is 13 residues. Germline assignment: CDR1 MNHNS and CDR2 SASEGT. V gave up 3 bases and J gave up 4 bases, with 9 bases separating them. The CDR3 coding sequence is TGTGCCAGCAGTGAGGGGGTCGGCACTGAAGCTTTCTTT. This codes for CASSEGVGTEAFF.

J is TRBJ1-1 and V is TRBV18; D is ambiguous. Germline CDR1 is KGHSH and CDR2 is LQKENI. Trimming took off 0 bases at V and 3 bases at J, with 14 bases between the two ends. The CDR3 runs to 16 residues. Here the CDR3 DNA reads TGTGCCAGCTCACCACCCGTTTTTGCGGGATACACTGAAGCTTTCTTT. It is translated as CASSPPVFAGYTEAFF. Complete variable domain (other parts from reference TRBV18 and TRBJ1-1): NAGVMQNPRHLVRRRGQEARLRCSPMKGHSHVYWYRQLPEEGLKFMVYLQKENIIDESGMPKERFSAEFPKEGPSILRIQQVVRGDSAAYFCASSPPVFAGYTEAFFGQGTRLTVV.

Details on this clone: The identical CDR3 is also encoded by other nucleotide sequences in the sample. This chain connects TRBV18 to TRBJ1-3, with no clear D. The CDR3 sequence is 13 residues long. CDR1 and CDR2 from the germline V gene are KGHSH and LQKENI. V was clipped by 2 bases and J by 1 base, with 3 bases between them. The CDR3: CASSPGSGNTIYF. The CDR3 coding sequence is TGTGCCAGCTCACCAGGGTCTGGAAACACCATATATTTT. Supplemented by reference TRBV18 and TRBJ1-3, the full variable domain reads NAGVMQNPRHLVRRRGQEARLRCSPMKGHSHVYWYRQLPEEGLKFMVYLQKENIIDESGMPKERFSAEFPKEGPSILRIQQVVRGDSAAYFCASSPGSGNTIYFGEGSWLTVV.

J is TRBJ2-1 and V is TRBV4-2; 9 bases are a match to TRBD2. CDR1 is LGHNA, CDR2 YNFKEQ, per germline. CDR3 length: 14 residues. The V and J ends lost 3 bases and 7 bases, in that order; junction bases with no gene match: 4. The CDR3 reads CASSHSGSGNEQFF. CDR3 sequence (DNA): TGTGCCAGCAGCCATAGCGGGAGTGGGAATGAGCAGTTCTTC.

J is TRBJ2-3 and V is TRBV7-9, with D perhaps TRBD2 (6 bases). Germline CDR1 and CDR2: SEHNR and FQNEAQ (reference sequence). The CDR3 totals 14 residues. The germline V and J ends were trimmed by 3 bases and 2 bases, with 9 bases remaining between them. CDR3 DNA: TGTGCCAGCAGCTTTCAGCGGGCCACAGATACGCAGTATTTT. Translated, it gives CASSFQRATDTQYF. The full variable domain, in which reference TRBV7-9 and TRBJ2-3 provide the parts outside the CDR3, is DTGVSQNPRHKITKRGQNVTFRCDPISEHNRLYWYRQTLGQGPEFLTYFQNEAQLEKSRLLSDRFSAERPKGSFSTLEIQRTEQGDSAMYLCASSFQRATDTQYFGPGTRLTVL.

The chain uses TRBV5-5 and TRBJ2-3, with 12 positions matching TRBD1. The junction had 8 bases not matched to a gene; V was cut back by 0 bases and J by 6 bases. Germline V gene data show CDR1 as SGHKS and CDR2 as YYEKEE (reference sequence). There are 17 residues in the CDR3. The CDR3 DNA is TGTGCCAGCAGCTTGGAACCGGGACAGGGGGCTGGGGATACGCAGTATTTT. It translates to CASSLEPGQGAGDTQYF.

The rearrangement joins TRBV6-1 to TRBJ1-4; 7 bases fit TRBD1. The CDR3 covers 17 residues. Germline V gives CDR1 MNHNS, CDR2 SASEGT. V shed 3 bases and J 0 bases; nucleotides not matched to a gene: 7. The DNA for the CDR3 is TGTGCCAGCAGTGACCGGGGACAGTTTGCAACTAATGAAAAACTGTTTTTT. Amino acids: CASSDRGQFATNEKLFF.

This clone occurred once. The chain joins TRBV2 to TRBJ2-3; D is possibly TRBD2 (6 bases). With 0 bases removed from V and 11 bases from J, the gap between germline ends came to 15 bases. The germline CDR1 and CDR2 sequences are SNHLY and FYNNEI. The CDR3 is 14 residues long. The CDR3: CASSEALPGRGQYF. DNA of the CDR3: TGTGCCAGCAGTGAAGCGCTTCCTGGGCGGGGGCAGTATTTT.

The chain combines TRBV5-8 with TRBJ2-7; D gene ambiguous. Germline loops: CDR1 SGHTS, CDR2 YDEGEE. The V end was cut by 0 bases, the J end by 6 bases, with 4 bases between. This CDR3 comprises 11 residues. CDR3 region: CASSLVLEQYF. The CDR3, as DNA: TGTGCCAGCAGCTTGGTTCTCGAGCAGTACTTC.

This chain connects TRBV2 to TRBJ1-4; D not resolved. CDR1 and CDR2 (germline): SNHLY, FYNNEI. The length of the CDR3 is 14 residues. V dropped 4 bases and J dropped 6 bases, with 12 bases sitting between them. CDR3 DNA: TGTGCCAGCAGTGGCGTAAGGAAGTATGAAAAACTGTTTTTT. It encodes CASSGVRKYEKLFF.

This clone was recorded once. This chain connects TRBV5-1 to TRBJ2-7, with 8 bases fitting TRBD2. This CDR3 spans 14 amino acids. Germline loops: CDR1 SGHRS, CDR2 YFSETQ. With 0 bases clipped from V and 6 bases from J, the junction kept 5 bases outside the gene matches. The CDR3 nucleotides read TGCGCCAGCAGCTTGGAGGGACTAGTATCCGAGCAGTACTTC. Its protein product is CASSLEGLVSEQYF.

V is TRBV5-1 and J is TRBJ2-7; the D gene could be TRBD1 or TRBD2 (5 bases each). Germline V gives CDR1 SGHRS, CDR2 YFSETQ. The CDR3 extends over 16 amino acids. Trimming pared 4 bases from V and 3 bases from J, leaving 20 bases between. CDR3 sequence: CASSRTEGPPGYEQYF. The CDR3 nucleotides are TGCGCCAGCAGCCGGACTGAGGGACCCCCCGGCTACGAGCAGTACTTC.

J is TRBJ2-5 and V is TRBV10-2; D might be TRBD2 (5 bases). Germline V gene lookup returns CDR1 WSHSY and CDR2 SAAADI. Trimming pared 7 bases from V and 1 base from J, leaving 22 bases between. This CDR3 has 17 amino acids. CDR3: CASTLRAGVATQETQYF. CDR3 DNA: TGCGCCAGCACCCTCCGCGCTGGGGTAGCGACCCAAGAGACCCAGTACTTC.

The genes are TRBV28 and TRBJ2-1; 11 nucleotides agree with TRBD2. Germline V gene lookup returns CDR1 MDHEN and CDR2 SYDVKM. J gave up 3 bases and V 4 bases, and 8 bases lay outside the gene matches. The CDR3 has 17 residues. In DNA, the CDR3 is TGTGCCAGCAGTTCCCCCGGACTAGCGGGTATCTACAATGAGCAGTTCTTC. Residues: CASSSPGLAGIYNEQFF.

V usage is TRBV4-2 and J usage is TRBJ2-5; 8 bases line up with TRBD2. This CDR3 contains 15 residues. Germline loops: CDR1 LGHNA, CDR2 YNFKEQ. The V gene end was trimmed by 4 bases and the J gene end by 5 bases; junction bases not matched to a gene: 9. CDR3 bases: TGTGCCAGCAGCCCCCCCGCGGGAGGTGAGGAGACCCAGTACTTC. Translated, it gives CASSPPAGGEETQYF.

The chain has TRBV27 and TRBJ1-5; a possible D gene is TRBD1 (5 bases). This CDR3 region has 13 residues. Germline values: CDR1 MNHEY, CDR2 SMNVEV (reference sequence). The germline V and J ends were trimmed by 6 bases and 6 bases, with 12 bases remaining between them. The CDR3 DNA sequence: TGTGCCAGCAGCCCTCCGGGGGGTCAGCCCCAGCATTTT. Translating it yields CASSPPGGQPQHF.

The chain combines TRBV28 with TRBJ2-2; the match to TRBD2 covers 13 bases. After removal of 4 bases from V and 0 bases from J, the junction contained 14 bases not matched to a gene. This CDR3 contains 21 residues. CDR1 and CDR2 from the germline V gene are MDHEN and SYDVKM. The CDR3 loop reads CASSSAMGGLAGSANTGELFF. Written as DNA, the CDR3 is TGTGCCAGCAGTTCCGCCATGGGGGGACTAGCGGGATCCGCGAACACCGGGGAGCTGTTTTTT.